This passage covers 2 T cell receptor beta chains from one sample sequenced in a study of Graves' ophthalmopathy and Graves' hyperthyroidism. The sequenced template was RNA, covering the TCR beta CDR3 region. Following a first-round RT-PCR that used HTBI primers, a second-round multiplex PCR was carried out. One entry per CDR3 protein results from TCRdb running MiXCR on the multiplex PCR reads. The data contain 1 million to 1.3 million distinct CDR3 sequences, about 36% of them singletons. Sequencing input: peripheral blood or thyroid tissue (not recorded which). All receptors come from an adult man with Graves' hyperthyroidism.

This clonotype was recorded many times. The chain is built from TRBV20-1 and TRBJ1-1; the match to TRBD1 covers 7 bases. Germline-derived CDR1 and CDR2 are DFQATT and SNEGSKA (reference sequence). The CDR3 is 14 amino acids. V was pared by 6 bases and J by 8 bases, with 15 bases of the junction left unmatched. The CDR3 DNA follows: TGCAGTGCCCCAGTCCCGGACAGGCTCGGAGAAGCTTTCTTT. The encoded protein is CSAPVPDRLGEAFF.

This clonotype was counted many times. J is TRBJ2-7 and V is TRBV29-1, with TRBD1 identical over 8 bases. J lost 6 bases, V lost 6 bases, and 13 bases had no gene match. The CDR3 contains 14 residues. Germline assignment: CDR1 SQVTM and CDR2 ANQGSEA. CDR3 in DNA: TGCAGCGTCGCGACAGGGGAGTTTACGGTCGAGCAGTACTTC. Protein: CSVATGEFTVEQYF.